The 18 T cell receptor beta chains below were found in one sample sequenced in a study of a mutant IDH1 vaccine in newly diagnosed glioma. This sample's time point: week 11, during vaccination. Each dose delivered 300 ug of mutant IDH1 20-mer peptide subcutaneously with imiquimod. Sequencing was performed with immunoSEQ multiplex PCR; in TCRdb, only in-frame clones are kept and a portion is missing. The table records roughly 120,000 clones, 90% of them present only once. What these receptors recognize is not known. Material: PBMCs, obtained from a glioma patient whose treatment included an IDH1 peptide vaccine. The receptors were sampled from a woman aged 45-60 years with glioma.

In nucleotides, the CDR3 is TGTGCCAGCAGCTTAGGGTGGGCCCCCACAGATACGCAGTATTTT. Translating gives CASSLGWAPTDTQYF. The V call is TRBV7-6, the J call TRBJ2-3; D uncertain. Trimming stripped 1 base from V and 2 bases from J, with 10 bases between. The CDR3 length is 15 residues. CDR1 is SGHVS and CDR2 is FNYEAQ in the germline V gene.

This clone was seen only once. One junction end disagrees with the germline gene, perhaps due to a read error. This chain connects TRBV6-5 to TRBJ2-5, with D possibly TRBD1 on 6 matching bases. This CDR3 has 11 residues. Germline lookup yields CDR1 MNHEY and CDR2 SVGAGI. The CDR3 DNA is TGTGCCAGCAGGTCCAACGACAGGACCAACTTC. Residues: CASRSNDRTNF.

The rearrangement joins TRBV6-1 to TRBJ2-7; D is ambiguous. The CDR3 totals 15 residues. Trimming pared 1 base from V and 3 bases from J, leaving 13 bases between. The V gene's germline CDR1 is MNHNS and CDR2 SASEGT. CDR3 region: CASSEVVWSHYEQYF. The CDR3 DNA reads TGTGCCAGCAGTGAAGTGGTTTGGTCCCACTACGAGCAGTACTTC.

Only one count was recorded for this clone. The V call is TRBV5-1, the J call TRBJ2-3; D not certain. Germline lookup yields CDR1 SGHRS and CDR2 YFSETQ. V was pared by 0 bases and J by 2 bases, with 7 bases between. The CDR3 covers 14 residues. The CDR3 nucleotides are TGCGCCAGCAGCTTGGGGGGATTCACAGATACGCAGTATTTT. The encoded protein is CASSLGGFTDTQYF.

The chain carries TRBV27 and TRBJ1-2, with 10 bases fitting TRBD1. The V and J ends lost 4 bases and 7 bases, in that order; junction bases with no gene match: 3. Germline CDR1 MNHEY, CDR2 SMNVEV (reference sequence). The CDR3 contains 13 residues. DNA of the CDR3: TGTGCCAGCAGTTCGGACAGGGGGGTTGGCTACACCTTC. Its protein product is CASSSDRGVGYTF.

The genes are TRBV9 and TRBJ2-3; D tentatively reads TRBD1 or TRBD2 (5 bases each). V was shortened by 0 bases and J by 0 bases, with 11 bases between the two germline ends. Germline V gives CDR1 SGDLS, CDR2 YYNGEE. This CDR3 comprises 16 residues. CDR3 residues: CASSVGWGGSTDTQYF. CDR3 DNA sequence: TGTGCCAGCAGCGTAGGATGGGGCGGGAGCACAGATACGCAGTATTTT.

This chain links TRBV9 with TRBJ2-2; TRBD2 aligns across 8 bases. With 0 bases clipped from V and 4 bases from J, the junction kept 8 bases outside the gene matches. There are 17 residues in the CDR3. Germline V gene lookup returns CDR1 SGDLS and CDR2 YYNGEE. The CDR3 protein is CASSVGPGGPGTGELFF. In nucleotides, the CDR3 is TGTGCCAGCAGCGTAGGGCCGGGAGGGCCGGGCACCGGGGAGCTGTTTTTT. Based on the CDR3 plus reference TRBV9 and TRBJ2-2, the full variable domain is DSGVTQTPKHLITATGQRVTLRCSPRSGDLSVYWYQQSLDQGLQFLIQYYNGEERAKGNILERFSAQQFPDLHSELNLSSLELGDSALYFCASSVGPGGPGTGELFFGEGSRLTVL.

This clone came up a few times. This chain links TRBV7-9 with TRBJ1-2; 8 bases align to TRBD1. The length of the CDR3 is 15 residues. Germline values: CDR1 SEHNR, CDR2 FQNEAQ (reference sequence). Unmatched junction bases numbered 3, after V lost 3 bases and J lost 0 bases. The CDR3, as DNA: TGTGCCAGCAGCTTTGGGACAGGCGCTAACTATGGCTACACCTTC. Translated, it gives CASSFGTGANYGYTF.

The J gene is TRBJ1-4, the V gene TRBV7-9; TRBD1 matches at 7 bases. V gave up 4 bases and J gave up 4 bases; unmatched junction bases: 3. Germline CDR1 reads SEHNR; CDR2 reads FQNEAQ (reference sequence). This CDR3 region has 14 residues. The CDR3 DNA sequence: TGTGCCAGCAGCTCCAGGGGGGTTAATGAAAAACTGTTTTTT. This gives the protein CASSSRGVNEKLFF. The variable domain in full, with the rest retrieved from reference TRBV7-9 and TRBJ1-4, is DTGVSQNPRHKITKRGQNVTFRCDPISEHNRLYWYRQTLGQGPEFLTYFQNEAQLEKSRLLSDRFSAERPKGSFSTLEIQRTEQGDSAMYLCASSSRGVNEKLFFGSGTQLSVL.

Here the CDR3 DNA reads TGTGCCAGCAGTTATAATACAGGGGGCTACGAGCAGTACTTC. Its translation: CASSYNTGGYEQYF. The J gene is TRBJ2-7, the V gene TRBV7-8, with 8 nucleotides matching TRBD1. The V segment lost 6 bases and the J segment 3 bases; nucleotides outside the gene matches: 7. Germline CDR1 and CDR2: SGHVS and FQNEAQ. The CDR3 spans 14 residues.

The V gene is TRBV5-1, the J gene TRBJ1-1; 7 bases line up with TRBD1. The length of the CDR3 is 14 residues. Germline CDR1 reads SGHRS; CDR2 reads YFSETQ. V lost 4 bases and J lost 3; bases outside the gene matches: 6. The DNA for the CDR3 is TGCGCCAGCAGCACGGGACAGCTTTACACTGAAGCTTTCTTT. It codes for CASSTGQLYTEAFF.

CDR3 sequence: CASSLLEGSHTRKEQYF. The CDR3 DNA sequence: TGCGCCAGCAGCTTGCTGGAGGGTAGTCATACTCGAAAAGAGCAGTACTTC. This chain links TRBV5-1 with TRBJ2-5; the D gene is possibly TRBD2 (6 bases). The V gene's germline CDR1 is SGHRS and CDR2 YFSETQ. V lost 1 base and J lost 11, with 27 bases in between. CDR3 length equals 17 residues.

The chain links TRBV9 to TRBJ2-7; 7 bases are shared with TRBD2. Looked up from germline, CDR1 is SGDLS and CDR2 is YYNGEE. Germline trimming cut 4 bases from V and 6 bases from J; bases unmatched to any gene: 10. The CDR3 loop spans 14 amino acids. In DNA form, the CDR3 reads TGTGCCAGCAGCCGGAGCGGGAATAGTGGCGAGCAGTACTTC. Amino acid sequence: CASSRSGNSGEQYF.

V and J are TRBV5-1 and TRBJ2-2; tentative D call: TRBD2 (6 bases). CDR1 is SGHRS, CDR2 YFSETQ, per germline. V gave up 4 bases and J gave up 6 bases, with 19 bases separating them. This CDR3 is 16 amino acids long. CDR3 bases: TGCGCCAGCAGCAGGACTTCCCGGACTAAACCCGGGGAGCTGTTTTTT. Translating it yields CASSRTSRTKPGELFF.

V gene TRBV6-5 combines with J gene TRBJ2-7; D tentatively fits TRBD1 or TRBD2 (7 bases each). V lost 6 bases, J lost 0 bases, and 15 bases lay in between. Looked up from germline, CDR1 is MNHEY and CDR2 is SVGAGI. The CDR3 is made up of 15 amino acids. The CDR3 bases are TGTGCCAGCAGGAGCGACAGGGAGGGCTCCTACGAGCAGTACTTC. Its protein product is CASRSDREGSYEQYF.

Worth noting for this clone: The junction departs from germline at one end; a sequencing error may be responsible. The V call is TRBV28, the J call TRBJ2-1; 12 bases match TRBD1. This CDR3 contains 15 residues. Germline CDR1 is MDHEN and CDR2 is SYDVKM. The chain's CDR3 is CASSSTGTGGLQGIF. Here the CDR3 DNA reads TGTGCCAGCAGTTCAACCGGGACAGGGGGCCTCCAGGGGATCTTC. The entire variable domain, with the rest obtained from reference TRBV28 and TRBJ2-1, is as follows: DVKVTQSSRYLVKRTGEKVFLECVQDMDHENMFWYRQDPGLGLRLIYFSYDVKMKEKGDIPEGYSVSREKKERFSLILESASTNQTSMYLCASSSTGTGGLQGIFGPGTRLTVL.

The CDR3 spells CAWRLAGGRGQYF. DNA of the CDR3: TGTGCCTGGAGACTAGCGGGAGGGAGGGGGCAGTACTTC. The chain couples TRBV30 to TRBJ2-7; 13 nucleotides line up with TRBD2. In germline, CDR1 is GTSNPN, CDR2 SVGIG (reference sequence). V gave up 3 bases and J gave up 9 bases; unmatched junction bases: 5. There are 13 residues in the CDR3.

V and J are TRBV5-6 and TRBJ2-7, with D possibly being TRBD1 (5 bases). V gave up 0 bases and J gave up 0 bases, with 10 bases separating them. The CDR3 runs 15 residues. Germline V lookup: CDR1 SGHDT, CDR2 YYEEEE. The CDR3 reads CASSLALTASYEQYF. CDR3 DNA: TGTGCCAGCAGCTTGGCTTTGACAGCCTCCTACGAGCAGTACTTC.